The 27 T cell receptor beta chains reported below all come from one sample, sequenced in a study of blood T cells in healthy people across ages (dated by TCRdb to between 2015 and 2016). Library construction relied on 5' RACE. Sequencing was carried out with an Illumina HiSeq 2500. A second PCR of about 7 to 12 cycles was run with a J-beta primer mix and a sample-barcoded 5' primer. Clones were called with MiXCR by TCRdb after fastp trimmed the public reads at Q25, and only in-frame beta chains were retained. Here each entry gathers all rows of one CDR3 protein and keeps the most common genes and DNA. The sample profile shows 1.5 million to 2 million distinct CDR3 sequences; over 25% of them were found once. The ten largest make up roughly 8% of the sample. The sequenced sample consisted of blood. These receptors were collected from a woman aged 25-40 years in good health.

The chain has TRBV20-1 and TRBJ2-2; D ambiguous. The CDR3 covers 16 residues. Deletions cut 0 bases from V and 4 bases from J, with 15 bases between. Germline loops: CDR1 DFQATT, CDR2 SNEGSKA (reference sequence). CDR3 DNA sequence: TGCAGTGCTAGAGATGCCAGTGACTCTATCACCGGGGAGCTGTTTTTT. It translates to CSARDASDSITGELFF.

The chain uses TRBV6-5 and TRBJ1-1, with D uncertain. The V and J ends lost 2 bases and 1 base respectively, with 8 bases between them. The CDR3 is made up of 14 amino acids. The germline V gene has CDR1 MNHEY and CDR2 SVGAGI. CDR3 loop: CASSYVPQNTEAFF. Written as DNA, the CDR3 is TGTGCCAGCAGTTACGTCCCCCAGAACACTGAAGCTTTCTTT.

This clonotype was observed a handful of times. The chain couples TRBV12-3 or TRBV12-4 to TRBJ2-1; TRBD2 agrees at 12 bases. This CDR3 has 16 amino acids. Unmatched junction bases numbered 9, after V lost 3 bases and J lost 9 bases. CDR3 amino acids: CASSFLAGGPEGEQFF. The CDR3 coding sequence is TGTGCCAGCAGTTTTCTAGCGGGAGGGCCGGAGGGTGAGCAGTTCTTC.

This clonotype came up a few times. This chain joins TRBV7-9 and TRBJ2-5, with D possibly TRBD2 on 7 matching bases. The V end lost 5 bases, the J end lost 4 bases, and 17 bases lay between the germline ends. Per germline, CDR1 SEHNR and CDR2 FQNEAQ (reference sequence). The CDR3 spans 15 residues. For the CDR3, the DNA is TGTGCCAGCAGCGCCGGGGGGCCCGAGGGAGAGACCCAGTACTTC. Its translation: CASSAGGPEGETQYF.

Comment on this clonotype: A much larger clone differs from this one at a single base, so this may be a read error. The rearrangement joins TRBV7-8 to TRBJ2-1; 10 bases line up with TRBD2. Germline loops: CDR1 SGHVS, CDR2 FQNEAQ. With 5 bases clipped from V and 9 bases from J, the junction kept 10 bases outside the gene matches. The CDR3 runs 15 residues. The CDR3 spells CASSPGTSDGGEQFF. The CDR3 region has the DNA TGTGCCAGCAGCCCCGGGACTAGCGATGGGGGTGAGCAGTTCTTC.

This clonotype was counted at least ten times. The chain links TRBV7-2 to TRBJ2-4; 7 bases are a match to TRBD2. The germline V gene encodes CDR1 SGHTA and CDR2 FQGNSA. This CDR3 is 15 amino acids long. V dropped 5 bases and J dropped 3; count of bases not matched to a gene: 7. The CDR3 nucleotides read TGTGCCAGCAGCCCCGGGACGGGGGGCAAAAACATTCAGTACTTC. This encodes CASSPGTGGKNIQYF. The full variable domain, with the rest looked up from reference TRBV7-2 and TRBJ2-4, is GAGVSQSPSNKVTEKGKDVELRCDPISGHTALYWYRQSLGQGLEFLIYFQGNSAPDKSGLPSDRFSAERTGGSVSTLTIQRTQQEDSAVYLCASSPGTGGKNIQYFGAGTRLSVL.

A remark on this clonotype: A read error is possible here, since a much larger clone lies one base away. The CDR3 DNA follows: TGTGCCAGCAGCTTAGCAGCGGGAGGGACCTACAATGAGCAGTACTTC. This gives the protein CASSLAAGGTYNEQYF. The chain uses TRBV7-2 and TRBJ2-4; 10 bases line up with TRBD2. The ends lost 0 bases at V and 13 bases at J; junction bases unmatched: 12. The CDR3 covers 16 residues. Germline-derived CDR1 and CDR2 are SGHTA and FQGNSA.

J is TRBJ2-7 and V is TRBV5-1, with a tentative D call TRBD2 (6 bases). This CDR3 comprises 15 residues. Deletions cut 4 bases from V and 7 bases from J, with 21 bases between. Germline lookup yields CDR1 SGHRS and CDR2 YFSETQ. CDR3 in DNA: TGCGCCAGCAGCACGGGACCGATTGCGGGAAATGAGCAGTACTTC. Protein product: CASSTGPIAGNEQYF.

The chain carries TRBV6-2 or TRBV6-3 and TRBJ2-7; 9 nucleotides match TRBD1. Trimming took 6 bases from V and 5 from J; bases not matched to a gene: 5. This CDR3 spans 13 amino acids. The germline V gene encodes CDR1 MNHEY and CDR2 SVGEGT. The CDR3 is CASRDRGIDEQYF. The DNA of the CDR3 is TGTGCCAGCAGGGACAGGGGAATCGACGAGCAGTACTTC.

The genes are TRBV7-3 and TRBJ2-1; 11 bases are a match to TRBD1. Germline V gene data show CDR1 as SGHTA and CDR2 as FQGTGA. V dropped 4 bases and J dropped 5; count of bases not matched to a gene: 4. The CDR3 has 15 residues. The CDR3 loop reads CASSWTGGEDNEQFF. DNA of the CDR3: TGTGCCAGCAGCTGGACAGGGGGCGAAGACAATGAGCAGTTCTTC.

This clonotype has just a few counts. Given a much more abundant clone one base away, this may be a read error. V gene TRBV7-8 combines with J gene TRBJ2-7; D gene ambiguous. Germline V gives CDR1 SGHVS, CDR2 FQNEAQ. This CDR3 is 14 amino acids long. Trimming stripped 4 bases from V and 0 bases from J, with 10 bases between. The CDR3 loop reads CASSYGWFSYEQYF. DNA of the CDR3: TGTGCCAGCAGCTACGGATGGTTCTCCTACGAGCAGTACTTC.

CDR3 amino acids: CASSRTGSGRVYNEQFF. As DNA, the CDR3 is TGTGCCAGCAGCCGAACGGGTAGCGGGAGGGTGTACAATGAGCAGTTCTTC. The rearrangement uses TRBV6-2 or TRBV6-3 and TRBJ2-1; 11 nucleotides line up with TRBD2. The V and J ends lost 6 bases and 4 bases, in that order; junction bases with no gene match: 11. In germline, CDR1 is MNHEY, CDR2 SVGEGT. The CDR3 length is 17 residues.

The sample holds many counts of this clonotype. CDR3 in amino acids: CASSRDRGHRDTQYF. CDR3 nucleotides: TGTGCCAGCAGCAGGGACAGGGGGCATCGAGATACGCAGTATTTT. V gene TRBV6-5 combines with J gene TRBJ2-3, with 12 bases aligning to TRBD1. This CDR3 spans 15 amino acids. In germline, CDR1 is MNHEY, CDR2 SVGAGI. Germline trimming cut 6 bases from V and 5 bases from J; bases unmatched to any gene: 6.

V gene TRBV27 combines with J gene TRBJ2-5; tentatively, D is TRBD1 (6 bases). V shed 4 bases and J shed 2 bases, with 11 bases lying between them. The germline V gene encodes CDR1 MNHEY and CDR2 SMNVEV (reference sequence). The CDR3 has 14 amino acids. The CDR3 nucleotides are TGTGCCAGCAGTTCCCACAGGGTTCAAGAGACCCAGTACTTC. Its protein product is CASSSHRVQETQYF.

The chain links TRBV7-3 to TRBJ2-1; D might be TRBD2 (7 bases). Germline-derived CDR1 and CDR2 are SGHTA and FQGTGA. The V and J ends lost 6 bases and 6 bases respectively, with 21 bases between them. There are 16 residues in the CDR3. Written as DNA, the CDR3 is TGTGCCAGCAGTCCCTTGCGGCGGGGGCTCCCCAATGAGCAGTTCTTC. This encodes CASSPLRRGLPNEQFF.

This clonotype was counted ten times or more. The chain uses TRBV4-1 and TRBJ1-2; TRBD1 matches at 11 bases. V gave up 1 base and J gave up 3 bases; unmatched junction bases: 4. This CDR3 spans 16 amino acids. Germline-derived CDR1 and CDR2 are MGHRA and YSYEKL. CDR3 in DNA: TGCGCCAGCAGCCAAGTAGGACAGGGGGCTTACTATGGCTACACCTTC. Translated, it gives CASSQVGQGAYYGYTF.

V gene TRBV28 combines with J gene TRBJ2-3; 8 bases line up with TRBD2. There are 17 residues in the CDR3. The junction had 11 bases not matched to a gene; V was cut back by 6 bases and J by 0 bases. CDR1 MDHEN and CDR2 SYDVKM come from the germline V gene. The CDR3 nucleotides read TGTGCCAGCAGGCAGCGGACTAGCAGTTCTAGCACAGATACGCAGTATTTT. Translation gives CASRQRTSSSSTDTQYF.

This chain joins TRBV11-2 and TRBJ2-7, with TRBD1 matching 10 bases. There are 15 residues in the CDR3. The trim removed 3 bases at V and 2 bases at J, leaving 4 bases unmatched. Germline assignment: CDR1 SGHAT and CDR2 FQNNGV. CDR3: CASSFTGQGPYEQYF. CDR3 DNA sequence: TGTGCCAGCAGCTTCACGGGACAGGGGCCCTACGAGCAGTACTTC.

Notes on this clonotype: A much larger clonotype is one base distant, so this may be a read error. The CDR3 loop reads CASSMGGRRYNEQYF. CDR3 nucleotide sequence: TGTGCCAGCAGCATGGGGGGACGGAGGTACAATGAGCAGTACTTC. The rearrangement links TRBV7-2 to TRBJ2-5; the D gene is possibly TRBD2 (6 bases). V dropped 5 bases and J dropped 11 bases, with 24 bases sitting between them. Germline V gene data show CDR1 as SGHTA and CDR2 as FQGNSA. This CDR3 has 15 amino acids.

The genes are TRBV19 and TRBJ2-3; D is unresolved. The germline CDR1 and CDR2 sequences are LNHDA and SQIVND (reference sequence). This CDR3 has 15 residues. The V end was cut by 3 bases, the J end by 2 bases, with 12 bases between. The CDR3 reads CASSIGDSSTDTQYF. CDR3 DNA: TGTGCCAGTAGTATTGGAGACTCCTCCACAGATACGCAGTATTTT.

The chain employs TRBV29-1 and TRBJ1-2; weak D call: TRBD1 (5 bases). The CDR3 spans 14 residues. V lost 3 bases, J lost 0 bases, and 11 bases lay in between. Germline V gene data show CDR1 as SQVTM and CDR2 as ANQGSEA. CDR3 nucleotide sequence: TGCAGCGTTGAGGGGGGGGGACCTAACTATGGCTACACCTTC. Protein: CSVEGGGPNYGYTF. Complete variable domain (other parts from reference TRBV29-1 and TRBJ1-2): SAVISQKPSRDICQRGTSLTIQCQVDSQVTMMFWYRQQPGQSLTLIATANQGSEATYESGFVIDKFPISRPNLTFSTLTVSNMSPEDSSIYLCSVEGGGPNYGYTFGSGTRLTVV.

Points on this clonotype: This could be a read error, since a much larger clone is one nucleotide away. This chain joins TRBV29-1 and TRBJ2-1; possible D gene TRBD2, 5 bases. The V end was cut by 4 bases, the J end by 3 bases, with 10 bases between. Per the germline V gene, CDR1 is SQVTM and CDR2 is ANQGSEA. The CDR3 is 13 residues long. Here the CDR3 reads CSVGEDFYNEQFF. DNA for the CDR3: TGCAGCGTTGGAGAGGACTTCTACAATGAGCAGTTCTTC.

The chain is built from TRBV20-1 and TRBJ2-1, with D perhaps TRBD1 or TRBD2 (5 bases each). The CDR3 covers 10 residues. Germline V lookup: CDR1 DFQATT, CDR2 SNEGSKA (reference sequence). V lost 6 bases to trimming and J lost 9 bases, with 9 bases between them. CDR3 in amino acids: CSALGVEQFF. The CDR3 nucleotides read TGCAGTGCCCTGGGGGTTGAGCAGTTCTTC.

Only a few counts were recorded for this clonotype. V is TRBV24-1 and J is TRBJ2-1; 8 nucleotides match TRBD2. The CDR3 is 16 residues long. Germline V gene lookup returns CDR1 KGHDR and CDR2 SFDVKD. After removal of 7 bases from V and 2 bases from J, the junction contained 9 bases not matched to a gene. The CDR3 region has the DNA TGTGCCACCAGCCCTTCGGGAGGGGCCACCTACAATGAGCAGTTCTTC. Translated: CATSPSGGATYNEQFF.

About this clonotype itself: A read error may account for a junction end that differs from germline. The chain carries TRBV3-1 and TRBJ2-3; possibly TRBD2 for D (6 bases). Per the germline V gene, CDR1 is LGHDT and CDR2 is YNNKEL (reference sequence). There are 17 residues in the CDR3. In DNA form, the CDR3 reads TGTGCCGGCAGCCCCGATCCTTGGGACCCGGCGGGGGATACGCAGTATTTT. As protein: CAGSPDPWDPAGDTQYF.

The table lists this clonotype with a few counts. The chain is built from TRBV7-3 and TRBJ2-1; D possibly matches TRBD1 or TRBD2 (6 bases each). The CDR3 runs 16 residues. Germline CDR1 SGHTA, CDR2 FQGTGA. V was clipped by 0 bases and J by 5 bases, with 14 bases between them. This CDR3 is CASSLTSSGANNEQFF. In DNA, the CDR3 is TGTGCCAGCAGCTTAACGTCTTCGGGGGCGAACAATGAGCAGTTCTTC.

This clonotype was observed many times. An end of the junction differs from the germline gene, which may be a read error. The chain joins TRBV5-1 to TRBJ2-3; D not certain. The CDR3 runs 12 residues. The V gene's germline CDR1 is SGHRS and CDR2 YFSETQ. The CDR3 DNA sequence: TGTGCCAGCAGCTTAGTCCGAGATACGCAGTATTTT. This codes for CASSLVRDTQYF.